The 18 T cell receptor beta chains in this list originate from one sample, sequenced in a study of cytomegalovirus exposure and HLA in healthy donors. The PCR had 60 Vbeta and 13 Jbeta primers. Assay: immunoSEQ multiplex PCR; the TCRdb copy retains only in-frame clones and omits some. The sample consists of roughly 120,000 clones, around 80% of them appearing once. The sequencing input was PBMCs. Source of these receptors: a woman in her late teens or twenties in good health and CMV-seronegative.

The sample holds a few counts of this clone. V usage is TRBV6-5 and J usage is TRBJ1-1; 7 nucleotides line up with TRBD1. This CDR3 is built from 12 residues. CDR1 MNHEY and CDR2 SVGAGI come from the germline V gene. Trimming took 4 bases from V and 12 from J; bases not matched to a gene: 8. CDR3 in amino acids: CASSSRTGFTFF. CDR3 nucleotides: TGTGCCAGCAGTTCACGGACAGGTTTTACTTTCTTT.

This chain joins TRBV13 and TRBJ1-5; D may be TRBD1 (5 bases). Germline values: CDR1 PRHDT, CDR2 FYEKMQ (reference sequence). The germline V and J ends were trimmed by 2 bases and 4 bases, with 6 bases remaining between them. The length of the CDR3 is 13 residues. CDR3 nucleotide sequence: TGTGCCAGCAGCTTACAGGGAAATCAGCCCCAGCATTTT. This encodes CASSLQGNQPQHF.

The CDR3: CASSSGQQETQYF. The CDR3 DNA reads TGTGCCAGCAGCTCCGGACAGCAAGAGACCCAGTACTTC. The rearrangement joins TRBV11-3 to TRBJ2-5; D possibly corresponds to TRBD1 (6 bases). This CDR3 region has 13 residues. V was cut by 4 bases and J by 2 bases, with 8 bases left in between. Germline assignment: CDR1 SGHNT and CDR2 YENEEA.

V is TRBV29-1 and J is TRBJ1-2; no reliable D call. From germline, CDR1 is SQVTM and CDR2 ANQGSEA. The germline V and J ends were trimmed by 6 bases and 2 bases, with 13 bases remaining between them. This CDR3 spans 13 amino acids. The CDR3 loop reads CSVRRDGNYGYTF. The CDR3 DNA follows: TGCAGCGTGAGGAGGGATGGGAACTATGGCTACACCTTC.

The chain links TRBV6-5 to TRBJ1-1; D gene uncertain. Germline CDR1 MNHEY, CDR2 SVGAGI. The CDR3 extends over 14 amino acids. The V and J ends lost 6 bases and 1 base respectively, with 12 bases between them. CDR3 sequence reads: CASSFFTGNTEAFF. As DNA, the CDR3 is TGTGCCAGCAGCTTTTTCACGGGGAACACTGAAGCTTTCTTT.

V is TRBV14 and J is TRBJ2-7, with no clear D. This CDR3 contains 12 residues. Germline V lookup: CDR1 SGHDN, CDR2 FVKESK. Trimming shortened V by 3 bases and J by 2 bases, and 5 bases separated the two germline ends. This chain's CDR3 is CASSQLPYEQYF. The CDR3, as DNA: TGTGCCAGCAGCCAGCTACCCTACGAGCAGTACTTC.

This chain joins TRBV27 and TRBJ1-3; D is unclear. The ends were cut back, 0 bases at V and 3 bases at J, with 9 bases in the middle. The CDR3 runs to 15 residues. The germline V gene encodes CDR1 MNHEY and CDR2 SMNVEV (reference sequence). CDR3 protein: CASSLSSGNGNTIYF. The CDR3 DNA is TGTGCCAGCAGTTTATCATCCGGGAATGGAAACACCATATATTTT.

The J gene is TRBJ2-7, the V gene TRBV5-6, with 7 bases identical to TRBD1. The CDR3 spans 13 residues. V was pared by 4 bases and J by 3 bases, with 4 bases of the junction left unmatched. Germline values: CDR1 SGHDT, CDR2 YYEEEE. This chain's CDR3 is CASSRGQYYEQYF. CDR3 nucleotides: TGTGCCAGCAGCCGGGGACAGTACTACGAGCAGTACTTC.

V gene TRBV4-1 combines with J gene TRBJ1-1; D is possibly TRBD1 (6 bases). The CDR3 runs 17 residues. Germline CDR1 reads MGHRA; CDR2 reads YSYEKL. Trimming took off 1 base at V and 0 bases at J, with 15 bases between the two ends. The CDR3: CASSQGVQGQLNTEAFF. CDR3 DNA: TGCGCCAGCAGCCAAGGTGTCCAGGGACAATTGAACACTGAAGCTTTCTTT.

This chain joins TRBV11-2 and TRBJ2-7, with D perhaps matching TRBD1 (5 bases). From germline, CDR1 is SGHAT and CDR2 FQNNGV. V was trimmed by 2 bases and J by 4 bases, leaving 9 bases between them. The CDR3 contains 13 residues. In DNA, the CDR3 is TGTGCCAGCAGCTTAACGACAGATTACGAGCAGTACTTC. Its protein product is CASSLTTDYEQYF. Together with reference TRBV11-2 and TRBJ2-7, the CDR3 gives the full variable domain: EAGVAQSPRYKIIEKRQSVAFWCNPISGHATLYWYQQILGQGPKLLIQFQNNGVVDDSQLPKDRFSAERLKGVDSTLKIQPAKLEDSAVYLCASSLTTDYEQYFGPGTRLTVT.

This clone was picked up a small number of times. The rearrangement joins TRBV2 to TRBJ2-3; D may be TRBD2 (6 bases). Between the trimmed V and J ends, which lost 1 base and 0 bases, there was a span of 11 bases. The germline V gene has CDR1 SNHLY and CDR2 FYNNEI. CDR3 length: 16 amino acids. The CDR3 loop is CASSEGLARSTDTQYF. CDR3 nucleotides: TGTGCCAGCAGTGAAGGGCTAGCGCGGAGCACAGATACGCAGTATTTT.

The chain joins TRBV18 to TRBJ1-4; TRBD1 matches 7 bases. Trimming at V came to 3 bases and at J to 0 bases, leaving 1 base not matched to a gene. This CDR3 comprises 15 residues. Germline V gene data show CDR1 as KGHSH and CDR2 as LQKENI. This chain's CDR3 is CASSPGQATNEKLFF. The CDR3 coding sequence is TGTGCCAGCTCACCCGGACAGGCAACTAATGAAAAACTGTTTTTT. The full variable domain, completed using reference TRBV18 and TRBJ1-4, is NAGVMQNPRHLVRRRGQEARLRCSPMKGHSHVYWYRQLPEEGLKFMVYLQKENIIDESGMPKERFSAEFPKEGPSILRIQQVVRGDSAAYFCASSPGQATNEKLFFGSGTQLSVL.

CDR3 bases: TGTGCCAGCAGTTTTGCAGGGGTTAATCAGCCCCAGCATTTT. Protein sequence: CASSFAGVNQPQHF. The V call is TRBV27, the J call TRBJ1-5; maybe TRBD1 (6 bases). The CDR3 runs 14 residues. The germline V gene encodes CDR1 MNHEY and CDR2 SMNVEV (reference sequence). Trimming took off 3 bases at V and 4 bases at J, with 10 bases between the two ends.

The chain carries TRBV5-1 and TRBJ2-5; 8 bases align to TRBD1. V was pared by 2 bases and J by 3 bases, with 6 bases of the junction left unmatched. Germline V gene lookup returns CDR1 SGHRS and CDR2 YFSETQ. CDR3 length: 15 residues. The CDR3 bases are TGCGCCAGCAGCTTCGACAGGGGTTACAAAGAGACCCAGTACTTC. Its protein product is CASSFDRGYKETQYF.

The rearrangement joins TRBV15 to TRBJ2-1; 9 bases agree with TRBD2. The V and J ends lost 3 bases and 0 bases, in that order; junction bases with no gene match: 3. The CDR3 consists of 16 residues. CDR1 is LNHNV and CDR2 is YYDKDF in the germline V gene (reference sequence). The CDR3, as DNA: TGTGCCACCAGCAGTGTGACTAGCGGCTCCTACAATGAGCAGTTCTTC. Its translation: CATSSVTSGSYNEQFF.

The rearrangement joins TRBV5-6 to TRBJ1-1; D unclear. Germline V gives CDR1 SGHDT, CDR2 YYEEEE. Trimming cost V 4 bases and J 6 bases, with 19 bases left between them. The CDR3 spans 15 residues. CDR3 protein: CASSPAGGPSAEAFF. The CDR3 coding sequence is TGTGCCAGCAGCCCCGCGGGAGGTCCGTCCGCTGAAGCTTTCTTT. The full variable domain, in which reference TRBV5-6 and TRBJ1-1 provide the parts outside the CDR3, is DAGVTQSPTHLIKTRGQQVTLRCSPKSGHDTVSWYQQALGQGPQFIFQYYEEEERQRGNFPDRFSGHQFPNYSSELNVNALLLGDSALYLCASSPAGGPSAEAFFGQGTRLTVV.

This clone showed up just a few times. This chain connects TRBV27 to TRBJ1-1; D is ambiguous. Deletions cut 2 bases from V and 5 bases from J, with 9 bases between. The length of the CDR3 is 13 residues. Germline CDR1 reads MNHEY; CDR2 reads SMNVEV (reference sequence). This CDR3 reads CASSLVAVTEAFF. The CDR3 DNA reads TGTGCCAGCAGTTTAGTGGCGGTGACTGAAGCTTTCTTT.

V usage is TRBV15 and J usage is TRBJ2-7, with D perhaps TRBD1 (6 bases). With 0 bases removed from V and 0 bases from J, the gap between germline ends came to 18 bases. The CDR3 totals 18 residues. CDR1 and CDR2 from the germline V gene are LNHNV and YYDKDF (reference sequence). CDR3 loop: CATSRDRLDSYDSYEQYF. For the CDR3, the DNA is TGTGCCACCAGCAGAGATCGGCTGGACAGCTACGACTCCTACGAGCAGTACTTC.